These 32 T cell receptor beta chains were sequenced from one sample in a study of T cells in Graves' hyperthyroidism and ophthalmopathy. Amplified TCR beta CDR3 regions came from RNA transcripts. An initial round of RT-PCR targeting the TCR CDR3 relied on the HTBI primer set. TCRdb called the multiplex PCR reads again in MiXCR, with one record for every CDR3 protein. In the table there are around 520,000 distinct CDR3 sequences, approximately 15% of which are singletons. The sequenced sample was blood. The receptor set was obtained from a woman between 35 and 50 years old with Graves' hyperthyroidism.

As concerns this clonotype: A much larger clone differs by one base, so this may be a read error. The chain carries TRBV12-3 or TRBV12-4 and TRBJ1-6; D is undetermined. The CDR3 is made up of 16 amino acids. DNA of the CDR3: TGTGCCAGCAGTCCAGAGGGCCGAATGGTTAATCCACCCCTCCACTTT. This encodes CASSPEGRMVNPPLHF.

This rearrangement joins TRBV27 to TRBJ2-1; possibly TRBD2 for D (5 bases). Germline assignment: CDR1 MNHEY and CDR2 SMNVEV (reference sequence). Trimming pared 1 base from V and 0 bases from J, leaving 7 bases between. The CDR3 loop spans 15 amino acids. The CDR3 region has the DNA TGTGCCAGCAGTTTATTAGCGAACTCCTACAATGAGCAGTTCTTC. This gives the protein CASSLLANSYNEQFF.

This clonotype was found many times. The J gene is TRBJ2-1, the V gene TRBV20-1; 10 nucleotides align to TRBD2. CDR3 size: 16 residues. J lost 5 bases, V lost 0 bases, and 7 bases had no gene match. The germline CDR1 and CDR2 sequences are DFQATT and SNEGSKA (reference sequence). CDR3 DNA: TGCAGTGCTAGAGATACCCTAGCGGGAGTGAACAATGAGCAGTTCTTC. This translates into CSARDTLAGVNNEQFF.

The chain joins TRBV7-8 to TRBJ2-5; D call uncertain. The germline V gene has CDR1 SGHVS and CDR2 FQNEAQ. The CDR3 length is 13 residues. The germline V and J ends were trimmed by 5 bases and 4 bases, with 11 bases remaining between them. For the CDR3, the DNA is TGTGCCAGCAGCCGTGGGGTTAGAGAGACCCAGTACTTC. Its protein is CASSRGVRETQYF.

This clonotype showed up many times. This chain connects TRBV28 to TRBJ2-3; 9 bases fit TRBD2. The CDR3 loop spans 16 amino acids. The trim removed 4 bases at V and 1 base at J, leaving 6 bases unmatched. CDR1 and CDR2 from the germline V gene are MDHEN and SYDVKM. CDR3 DNA: TGTGCCAGCAGTTCAGCCGTAGCGGGGGGCACAGATACGCAGTATTTT. It translates to CASSSAVAGGTDTQYF.

This clonotype was picked up many times. CDR3 nucleotide sequence: TGTGCCAGCAGCCTCCGGACTAGCGGGTCTACCGGGGAGCTGTTTTTT. Amino acids: CASSLRTSGSTGELFF. The chain carries TRBV5-6 and TRBJ2-2; TRBD2 aligns across 11 bases. With 4 bases clipped from V and 5 bases from J, the junction kept 7 bases outside the gene matches. The CDR3 totals 16 residues. Germline CDR1 SGHDT, CDR2 YYEEEE.

This clonotype has just a few counts. The chain combines TRBV6-1 with TRBJ2-2; possibly TRBD1 for D (5 bases). CDR1 is MNHNS and CDR2 is SASEGT in the germline V gene. Trimming cost V 4 bases and J 4 bases, with 7 bases left between them. The CDR3 length is 13 residues. CDR3 nucleotides: TGTGCCAGCAGTGTAGGGGTCACCGGGGAGCTGTTTTTT. Its protein product is CASSVGVTGELFF.

In this sample, this clonotype turned up many times. The chain is built from TRBV30 and TRBJ1-1; D gene unclear. The V gene's germline CDR1 is GTSNPN and CDR2 SVGIG (reference sequence). The V and J ends lost 1 base and 0 bases respectively, with 6 bases between them. The CDR3 loop spans 13 amino acids. DNA of the CDR3: TGTGCCTGGAGTGAACAATTGAACACTGAAGCTTTCTTT. Protein: CAWSEQLNTEAFF.

This clonotype was observed a few times. The chain uses TRBV12-3 or TRBV12-4 and TRBJ1-6; no clear D. The CDR3 spans 15 residues. The germline V and J ends were trimmed by 7 bases and 8 bases, with 18 bases remaining between them. CDR3 DNA sequence: TGTGCCAGCAAGCTGCCGGGTCCTGGTTATTCACCCCTCCACTTT. Encoded protein: CASKLPGPGYSPLHF.

The CDR3 DNA is TGCAGCGTTAACTGGGAAAACATTCAGTACTTC. This codes for CSVNWENIQYF. This chain uses TRBV29-1 with TRBJ2-4; D is uncertain. Germline-derived CDR1 and CDR2 are SQVTM and ANQGSEA. The ends were cut back, 5 bases at V and 5 bases at J, with 7 bases in the middle. CDR3 length equals 11 residues.

In its sample, this clonotype was seen a few times. This chain links TRBV25-1 with TRBJ2-2; no clear D. Germline V lookup: CDR1 MGHDK, CDR2 SYGVNS. Trimming removed 4 bases at V and 0 bases at J, with 6 bases between. The CDR3 spans 14 residues. DNA of the CDR3: TGTGCCAGCAGTGGGACGTCGAACACCGGGGAGCTGTTTTTT. Translated: CASSGTSNTGELFF.

This clonotype was seen ten or more times. V is TRBV20-1 and J is TRBJ2-1; D tentatively fits TRBD1 or TRBD2 (5 bases each). Looked up from germline, CDR1 is DFQATT and CDR2 is SNEGSKA (reference sequence). This CDR3 is 17 amino acids long. The ends were cut back, 0 bases at V and 0 bases at J, with 15 bases in the middle. The CDR3 region is CSARDWDQRSSYNEQFF. CDR3 nucleotides: TGCAGTGCTAGAGATTGGGACCAAAGGAGCTCCTACAATGAGCAGTTCTTC.

This clonotype was picked up a small number of times. The chain employs TRBV6-1 and TRBJ1-6; 8 bases align to TRBD1. V gave up 6 bases and J gave up 5 bases; unmatched junction bases: 3. Per germline, CDR1 MNHNS and CDR2 SASEGT. The CDR3 covers 14 residues. CDR3: CASRMTGDNSPLHF. CDR3 coding DNA: TGTGCCAGCAGAATGACAGGGGATAATTCACCCCTCCACTTT.

This clonotype was seen at least ten times. This chain uses TRBV3-1 with TRBJ1-3; D is unclear. Trimming shortened V by 6 bases and J by 2 bases, and 2 bases separated the two germline ends. This CDR3 has 11 amino acids. Germline CDR1 reads LGHDT; CDR2 reads YNNKEL (reference sequence). The CDR3 nucleotides read TGTGCCAGCAGTCCTGGAAACACCATATATTTT. Translation: CASSPGNTIYF.

The J gene is TRBJ1-3, the V gene TRBV11-2; D is unresolved. Germline values: CDR1 SGHAT, CDR2 FQNNGV. The CDR3 runs to 18 residues. Trimming cost V 0 bases and J 4 bases, with 19 bases left between them. The CDR3 bases are TGTGCCAGCAGCTTAGATGGTGGGGAGTTTCTGCGCGGAAACACCATATATTTT. Its protein product is CASSLDGGEFLRGNTIYF.

Ten or more counts support this clonotype. This rearrangement joins TRBV12-3 or TRBV12-4 to TRBJ2-2; unclear D gene. Trimming took 6 bases from V and 3 from J, leaving 14 bases between them. This CDR3 contains 15 residues. For the CDR3, the DNA is TGTGCCAGCAGCTGGACCGTCCAGGACACCGGGGAGCTGTTTTTT. The encoded protein is CASSWTVQDTGELFF.

This clonotype was counted at least ten times. This rearrangement joins TRBV11-2 to TRBJ2-5, with TRBD1 identical over 8 bases. The CDR3 totals 14 residues. The junction had 6 bases not matched to a gene; V was cut back by 4 bases and J by 5 bases. Germline assignment: CDR1 SGHAT and CDR2 FQNNGV. The CDR3 spells CASSSSRQGETQYF. As DNA, the CDR3 is TGTGCCAGCAGCTCTAGCCGACAGGGGGAGACCCAGTACTTC.

In this sample, this clonotype turned up many times. The genes are TRBV30 and TRBJ1-1; D gene unclear. V lost 1 base, J lost 4 bases, and 7 bases lay in between. CDR1 is GTSNPN and CDR2 is SVGIG in the germline V gene (reference sequence). CDR3 length equals 12 residues. CDR3: CAWSAVSTEAFF. The DNA for the CDR3 is TGTGCCTGGAGTGCTGTGAGCACTGAAGCTTTCTTT.

This clonotype was counted ten times or more. This rearrangement joins TRBV27 to TRBJ2-7; unclear D gene. The germline gives CDR1 MNHEY, CDR2 SMNVEV (reference sequence). Trimming pared 3 bases from V and 4 bases from J, leaving 16 bases between. This CDR3 region has 15 residues. The CDR3 spells CASSLFKQSGYEQYF. The CDR3, as DNA: TGTGCCAGCAGTTTGTTCAAGCAGTCAGGATACGAGCAGTACTTC.

This clonotype was detected ten times or more. The chain couples TRBV7-9 to TRBJ2-5, with TRBD2 as a possible D gene (6 bases). The CDR3 is 16 residues long. V lost 0 bases, J lost 1 base, and 12 bases lay in between. Germline V lookup: CDR1 SEHNR, CDR2 FQNEAQ (reference sequence). The CDR3 here is CASSLAGRGGQETQYF. DNA for the CDR3: TGTGCCAGCAGCTTAGCGGGGCGGGGAGGCCAAGAGACCCAGTACTTC.

This clonotype has ten or more counts. The chain has TRBV7-9 and TRBJ2-4; D tentatively fits TRBD1 or TRBD2 (5 bases each). CDR1 SEHNR and CDR2 FQNEAQ come from the germline V gene (reference sequence). V lost 5 bases and J 8 bases, leaving 16 bases between the germline ends. The CDR3 runs to 14 residues. This chain's CDR3 is CASSRVGVGDIQYF. DNA for the CDR3: TGTGCCAGCAGCCGAGTGGGGGTTGGAGACATTCAGTACTTC.

This clonotype has ten or more counts. This chain links TRBV6-1 with TRBJ2-1; D is uncertain. Germline lookup yields CDR1 MNHNS and CDR2 SASEGT. Trimming shortened V by 1 base and J by 2 bases, and 6 bases separated the two germline ends. The CDR3 has 14 residues. The CDR3 protein is CASSEEPPYNEQFF. The CDR3 DNA reads TGTGCCAGCAGTGAAGAGCCTCCCTACAATGAGCAGTTCTTC.

J is TRBJ2-5 and V is TRBV4-1, with D uncertain. The V gene lost 1 base and the J gene lost 4 bases, with 13 bases spanning the gap. CDR3 length equals 15 residues. Germline CDR1 MGHRA, CDR2 YSYEKL. DNA for the CDR3: TGCGCCAGCAGCCAAGTTCTCGAGTCGGGAGAGACCCAGTACTTC. Its protein product is CASSQVLESGETQYF.

This clonotype was observed at least ten times. The CDR3 sequence: CASSPPAGAVGQYF. The CDR3 DNA sequence: TGTGCCAGCTCACCACCGGCCGGGGCGGTGGGGCAGTACTTC. V usage is TRBV18 and J usage is TRBJ2-7; D is tentatively TRBD1 or TRBD2 (5 bases each). Germline V gives CDR1 KGHSH, CDR2 LQKENI. Trimming removed 0 bases from V and 9 bases from J, with 15 bases in between. The CDR3 consists of 14 residues.

This clonotype was recorded many times. A read error may account for a junction end that differs from germline. The chain joins TRBV12-3 or TRBV12-4 to TRBJ2-3, with D unresolved. CDR3 length: 15 residues. Written as DNA, the CDR3 is TGTGCCAGCAGCTTAGGATTCGCGCGCACAGATACGCAGTATTTT. Its protein is CASSLGFARTDTQYF.

V and J are TRBV20-1 and TRBJ2-7, with 10 bases matching TRBD2. Trimming cost V 0 bases and J 2 bases; bases outside gene matches: 13. Looked up from germline, CDR1 is DFQATT and CDR2 is SNEGSKA (reference sequence). The CDR3 has 18 residues. The CDR3 nucleotides are TGCAGTGCTAGAGATTTTCAGGGTAGCGGGAGGCAGACCTACGAGCAGTACTTC. It translates to CSARDFQGSGRQTYEQYF.

There are a few counts of this clonotype. The chain has TRBV19 and TRBJ1-5, with 10 bases lining up with TRBD1. CDR3 length equals 15 residues. The J segment lost 7 bases and the V segment lost 5 bases, leaving 8 bases of the junction unmatched. The germline V gene has CDR1 LNHDA and CDR2 SQIVND (reference sequence). In DNA, the CDR3 is TGTGCCAGTAGTGACTTAGGGACAGGGGTACAGCCCCAGCATTTT. Translated: CASSDLGTGVQPQHF.

Note on this clonotype: Mismatch with germline at one junction end may stem from a read error. This rearrangement joins TRBV6-1 to TRBJ1-5; TRBD1 matches 7 bases. CDR3 length: 15 amino acids. CDR1 is MNHNS, CDR2 SASEGT, per germline. The CDR3 loop is CASSDMGQSNQPPHF. CDR3 sequence (DNA): TGTGCCAGCAGTGATATGGGACAGAGCAATCAGCCCCCGCATTTT.

Many counts were recorded for this clonotype. The chain joins TRBV6-5 to TRBJ1-6, with D tentatively TRBD1 (5 bases). V lost 2 bases to trimming and J lost 11 bases, with 13 bases between them. The CDR3 covers 14 residues. CDR1 is MNHEY, CDR2 SVGAGI, per germline. For the CDR3, the DNA is TGTGCCAGCAGTTACATCGGGGGAGTGACACCCCTCCACTTT. Protein product: CASSYIGGVTPLHF.

Ten or more counts support this clonotype. This chain uses TRBV18 with TRBJ1-4, with D uncertain. Trimming took 5 bases from V and 6 from J, leaving 7 bases between them. CDR3 length: 12 amino acids. The V gene's germline CDR1 is KGHSH and CDR2 LQKENI. The CDR3 reads CASSGLDEKLFF. CDR3 bases: TGTGCCAGCTCAGGGTTGGATGAAAAACTGTTTTTT.

This rearrangement joins TRBV6-1 to TRBJ2-7, with D unclear. Germline CDR1 is MNHNS and CDR2 is SASEGT. Trimming took off 8 bases at V and 2 bases at J, with 10 bases between the two ends. This CDR3 is 12 amino acids long. The CDR3 nucleotides read TGTGCCAGCTCGGCCTTGACCTACGAGCAGTACTTC. Translated: CASSALTYEQYF.

In this sample, this clonotype turned up many times. The chain couples TRBV7-2 to TRBJ1-4; D unresolved. V was pared by 5 bases and J by 8 bases, with 15 bases between. The germline CDR1 and CDR2 sequences are SGHTA and FQGNSA. There are 14 residues in the CDR3. In nucleotides, the CDR3 is TGTGCCAGCAGCCTCCGTGCCCTTGGGGAAAAACTGTTTTTT. Translating it yields CASSLRALGEKLFF.